The clone carrying this T cell receptor beta chain was observed a handful of times. Its antigen remains unidentified. Every bit of the isolated RNA underwent reverse transcription, so sequencing read expressed TCRB transcripts. Clones were read by immunoSEQ multiplex PCR, and TCRdb kept only the in-frame ones, dropping some. The data contain hundreds of thousands of clones, about an eighth of them singletons. The data are from a study of beta chain features in type 1 diabetes. Background on the study: The patients were much like the healthy donors in age, gender and cell yields. Overall study results and limits: TCRB CDR3 length was moderately but significantly reduced in all four CD4+ subsets of Type 1 diabetes patients. Patients' naive, central memory and regulatory TCRB repertoires appeared more alike than those of healthy donors. Shorter templates might be favored by PCR, and equally so in patients and in controls. Individuals with type 1 diabetes displayed fewer insertions and more deletions at VDJ junctions.

Trimming removed 4 bases at V and 3 bases at J, with 10 bases between. Germline CDR1 SNHLY, CDR2 FYNNEI. The CDR3 runs to 14 residues. The V call is TRBV2, the J call TRBJ1-5; D is perhaps TRBD1 (5 bases). Input material: naive CD4+ T cells from blood. The sequence derives from a man aged 18-30 years with type 1 diabetes. This CDR3 reads CASSGSGNNQPQHF. DNA for the CDR3: TGTGCCAGCAGTGGTTCAGGGAACAATCAGCCCCAGCATTTT.